This T cell receptor (beta chain) derives from a study of blood T cell repertoires in COVID-19. About the study: COVID-19 samples, acute and convalescent, were from the United States, Italy and Spain. T cells, B-cell-depleted T cells, or PBMCs supplied cDNA or gDNA.

Per the study methods: Amplifying reference gene primers gave estimates of nucleated cell counts. Sequencing was performed with immunoSEQ multiplex PCR; in TCRdb, only in-frame clones are kept and a portion is missing. The V and J calls and clone size are taken from that table; D and trimming were inferred from the DNA. The table shows around 40,000 clones, with 80% to 95% occurring only once. A few counts support this clone. The CDR3 totals 13 residues. V shed 6 bases and J shed 9 bases, with 15 bases lying between them. Sequenced sample: peripheral blood. This clonotype was sampled from a human donor in a cohort sampled during active COVID-19. This chain joins TRBV12-3 or TRBV12-4 and TRBJ2-1, with a weak D call TRBD1 (7 bases). The CDR3 DNA is TGTGCCAGCAGGCAGACAGGGAGGTCTGAGCAGTTCTTC. Residues: CASRQTGRSEQFF.